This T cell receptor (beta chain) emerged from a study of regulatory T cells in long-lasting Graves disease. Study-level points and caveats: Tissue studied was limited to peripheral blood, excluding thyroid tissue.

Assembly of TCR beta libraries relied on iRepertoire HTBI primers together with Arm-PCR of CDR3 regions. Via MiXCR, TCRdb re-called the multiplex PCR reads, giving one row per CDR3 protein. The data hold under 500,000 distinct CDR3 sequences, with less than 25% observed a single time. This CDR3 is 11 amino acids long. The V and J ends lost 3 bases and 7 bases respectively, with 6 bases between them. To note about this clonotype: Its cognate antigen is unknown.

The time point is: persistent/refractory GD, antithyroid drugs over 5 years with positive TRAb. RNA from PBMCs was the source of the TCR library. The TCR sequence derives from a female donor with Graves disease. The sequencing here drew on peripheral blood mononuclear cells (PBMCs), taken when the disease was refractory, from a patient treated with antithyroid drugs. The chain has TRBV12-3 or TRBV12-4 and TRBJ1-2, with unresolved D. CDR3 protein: CASSFGSGYTF. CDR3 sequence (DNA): TGTGCCAGCAGTTTCGGGTCTGGCTACACCTTC.